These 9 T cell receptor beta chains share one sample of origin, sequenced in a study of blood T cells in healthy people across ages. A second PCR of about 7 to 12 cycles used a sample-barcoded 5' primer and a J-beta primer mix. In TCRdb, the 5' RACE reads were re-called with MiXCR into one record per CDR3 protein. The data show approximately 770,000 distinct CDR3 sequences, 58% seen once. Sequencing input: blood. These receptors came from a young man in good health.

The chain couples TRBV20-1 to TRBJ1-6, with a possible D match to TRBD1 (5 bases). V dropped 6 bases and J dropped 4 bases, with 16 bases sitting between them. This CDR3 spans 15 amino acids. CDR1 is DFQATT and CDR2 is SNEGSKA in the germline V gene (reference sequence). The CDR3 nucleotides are TGCAGTGCCCCGACAGCGGACCTATATAATTCACCCCTCCACTTT. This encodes CSAPTADLYNSPLHF.

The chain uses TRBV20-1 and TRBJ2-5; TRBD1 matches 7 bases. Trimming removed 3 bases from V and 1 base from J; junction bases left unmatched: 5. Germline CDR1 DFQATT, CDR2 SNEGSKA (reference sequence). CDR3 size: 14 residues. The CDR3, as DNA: TGCAGTGCTAGGATAAGGACAGGCCAAGAGACCCAGTACTTC. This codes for CSARIRTGQETQYF.

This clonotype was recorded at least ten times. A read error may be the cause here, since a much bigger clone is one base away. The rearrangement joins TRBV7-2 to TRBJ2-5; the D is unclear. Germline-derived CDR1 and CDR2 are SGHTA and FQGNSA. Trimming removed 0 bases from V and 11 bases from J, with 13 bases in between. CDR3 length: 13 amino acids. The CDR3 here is CASSLARLREQYF. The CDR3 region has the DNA TGTGCCAGCAGCTTAGCGCGGCTTCGTGAGCAGTACTTC.

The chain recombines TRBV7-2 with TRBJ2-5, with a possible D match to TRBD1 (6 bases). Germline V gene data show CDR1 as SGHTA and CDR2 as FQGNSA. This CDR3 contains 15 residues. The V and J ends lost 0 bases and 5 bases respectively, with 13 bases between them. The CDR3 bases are TGTGCCAGCAGCTTAGCAGGGCAGGGGATGGAGACCCAGTACTTC. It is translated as CASSLAGQGMETQYF.

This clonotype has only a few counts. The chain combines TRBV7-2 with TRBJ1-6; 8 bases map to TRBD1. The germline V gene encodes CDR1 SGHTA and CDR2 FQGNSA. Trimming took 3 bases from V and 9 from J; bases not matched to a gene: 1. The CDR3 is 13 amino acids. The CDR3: CASSFDRGSPLHF. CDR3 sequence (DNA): TGTGCCAGCAGCTTCGACAGGGGTTCACCCCTCCACTTT.

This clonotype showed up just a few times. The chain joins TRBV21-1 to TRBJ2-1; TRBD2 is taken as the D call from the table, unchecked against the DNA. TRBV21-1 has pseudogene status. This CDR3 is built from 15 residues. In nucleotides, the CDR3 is TGTGCCAGCACCCCACTAGCGGGGACGTACAATGAGCAGTTCTTC. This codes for CASTPLAGTYNEQFF.

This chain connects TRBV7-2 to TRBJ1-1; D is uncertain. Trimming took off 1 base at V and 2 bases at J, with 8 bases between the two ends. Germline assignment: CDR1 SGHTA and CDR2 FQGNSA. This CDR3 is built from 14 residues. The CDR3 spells CASSLVSSNTEAFF. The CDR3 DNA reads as TGTGCCAGCAGCTTAGTATCTTCCAACACTGAAGCTTTCTTT.

The CDR3 DNA follows: TGCAGTGCCGCCGGGGACTCTGGGGATGAGCAGTTCTTC. Its translation is CSAAGDSGDEQFF. The chain couples TRBV20-1 to TRBJ2-1, with TRBD2 as a possible D gene (6 bases). Per germline, CDR1 DFQATT and CDR2 SNEGSKA (reference sequence). CDR3 size: 13 residues. V gave up 6 bases and J gave up 8 bases, with 17 bases separating them.

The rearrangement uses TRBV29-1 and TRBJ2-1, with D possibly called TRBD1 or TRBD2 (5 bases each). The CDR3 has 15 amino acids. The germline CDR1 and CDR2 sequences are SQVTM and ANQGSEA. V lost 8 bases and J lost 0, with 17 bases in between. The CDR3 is CSSTGTGSSYNEQFF. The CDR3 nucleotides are TGCAGCTCTACCGGGACGGGGAGCTCCTACAATGAGCAGTTCTTC.